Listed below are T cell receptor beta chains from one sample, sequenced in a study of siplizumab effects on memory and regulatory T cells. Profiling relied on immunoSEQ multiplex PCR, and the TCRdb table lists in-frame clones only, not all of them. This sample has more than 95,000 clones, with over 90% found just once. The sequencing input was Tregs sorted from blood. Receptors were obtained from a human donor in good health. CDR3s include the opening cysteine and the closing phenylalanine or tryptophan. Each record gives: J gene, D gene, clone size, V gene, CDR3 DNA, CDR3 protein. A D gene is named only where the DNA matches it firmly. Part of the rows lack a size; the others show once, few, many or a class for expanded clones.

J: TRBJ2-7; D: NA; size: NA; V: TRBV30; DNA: TGTGCCTGGAGTTCTGGGGCCTTAACCTACGAGCAGTACTTC; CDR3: CAWSSGALTYEQYF
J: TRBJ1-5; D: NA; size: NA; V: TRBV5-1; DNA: TGCGCCAGCAGCTTGGAATTAGGTGGGGGGCCCCAGCATTTT; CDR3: CASSLELGGGPQHF
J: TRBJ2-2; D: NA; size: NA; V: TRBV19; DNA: TGTGCCAGTAGTATGGTCAGGGGAGTCACCGGGGAGCTGTTTTTT; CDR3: CASSMVRGVTGELFF
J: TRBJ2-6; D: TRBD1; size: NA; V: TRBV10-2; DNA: TGCGCCAGCACCATGGGACAGGGGGCAGGGGCCAACGTCCTGACTTTC; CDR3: CASTMGQGAGANVLTF
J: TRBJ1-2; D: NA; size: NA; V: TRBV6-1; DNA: TGTGCCAGCAGTGAAGCAGGGGGTGACTATGGCTACACCTTC; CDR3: CASSEAGGDYGYTF
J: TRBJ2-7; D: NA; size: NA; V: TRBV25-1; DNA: TGTGCCAGCAGTGGAGTAGGACGCGCCCACGAGCAGTACTTC; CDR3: CASSGVGRAHEQYF
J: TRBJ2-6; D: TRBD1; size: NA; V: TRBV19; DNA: TGTGCCAGTAGTCCTACCCGACAGGGCTCTGGGGCCAACGTCCTGACTTTC; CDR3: CASSPTRQGSGANVLTF
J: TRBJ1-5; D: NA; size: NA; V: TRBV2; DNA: TGTGCCAGCAGTGACTGGGGTTGGGCCAATCAGCCCCAGCATTTT; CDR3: CASSDWGWANQPQHF
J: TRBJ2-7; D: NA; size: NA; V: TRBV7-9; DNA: TGTGCCAGCAGCTTCGGCGGGACGACCTACGAGCAGTACTTC; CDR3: CASSFGGTTYEQYF
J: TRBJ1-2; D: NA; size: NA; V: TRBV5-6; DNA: TGTGCCAGCAGCTTGGTGAACAGGATAGCTAACTATGGCTACACCTTC; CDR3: CASSLVNRIANYGYTF
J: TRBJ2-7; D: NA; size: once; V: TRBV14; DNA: TGTGCCAGCAGCACAAACCGGATTTGGGAGCAGTACTTC; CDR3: CASSTNRIWEQYF
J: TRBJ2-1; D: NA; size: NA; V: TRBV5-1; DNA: TGCGCCAGCATTAGGGGTGATGAGCAGTTCTTC; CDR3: CASIRGDEQFF
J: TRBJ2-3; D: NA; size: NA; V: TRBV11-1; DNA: TGTGCCAGCAGCTTAGGTTGGCAGGGTGGGGATACGCAGTATTTT; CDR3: CASSLGWQGGDTQYF
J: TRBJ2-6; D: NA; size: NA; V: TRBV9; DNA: TGTGCCAGCAGCGCCGTCCGAGGAGGGTACTCTGGGGCCAACGTCCTGACTTTC; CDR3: CASSAVRGGYSGANVLTF
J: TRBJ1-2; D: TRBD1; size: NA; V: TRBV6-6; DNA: TGTGCCAGCAGTTACTCGGGACAGGGGGCTTATTATGGCTACACCTTC; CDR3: CASSYSGQGAYYGYTF
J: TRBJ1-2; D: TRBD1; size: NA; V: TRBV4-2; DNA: TGTGCCAGCAGCCATGCAAAGGGGACAGTCTATGGCTACACCTTC; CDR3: CASSHAKGTVYGYTF
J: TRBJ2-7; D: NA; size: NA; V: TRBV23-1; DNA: TGCGCCAGCACATCGGGCACATACTCCTACGAGCAGTACTTC; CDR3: CASTSGTYSYEQYF
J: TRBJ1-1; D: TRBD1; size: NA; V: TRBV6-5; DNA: TGTGCCAGCAGTAACCCCGGGACAGCGAACACTGAAGCTTTCTTT; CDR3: CASSNPGTANTEAFF
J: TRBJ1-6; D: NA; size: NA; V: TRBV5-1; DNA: TGCGCCTCCACTGGGGGACCAAATTCACCCCTCCACTTT; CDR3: CASTGGPNSPLHF
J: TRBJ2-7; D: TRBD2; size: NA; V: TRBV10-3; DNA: TGTGCCATCAGTGAGCCAGGGACTAGCGGCAAGCAGTACTTC; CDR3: CAISEPGTSGKQYF